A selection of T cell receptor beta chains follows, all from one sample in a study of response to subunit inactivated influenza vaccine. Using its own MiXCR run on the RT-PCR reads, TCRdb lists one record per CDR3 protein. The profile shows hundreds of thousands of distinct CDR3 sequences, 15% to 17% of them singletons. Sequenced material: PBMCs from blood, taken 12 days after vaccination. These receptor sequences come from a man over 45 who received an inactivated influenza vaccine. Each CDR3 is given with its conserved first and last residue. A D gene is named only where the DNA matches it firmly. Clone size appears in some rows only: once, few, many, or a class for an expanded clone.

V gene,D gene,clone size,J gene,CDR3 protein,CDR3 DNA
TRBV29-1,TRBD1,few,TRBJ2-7,CSVVGTGVYEQYF,TGCAGCGTTGTTGGGACAGGAGTATACGAGCAGTACTTC
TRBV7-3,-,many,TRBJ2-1,CASSLRGGEQFF,TGTGCCAGCTCCCTGCGGGGAGGTGAGCAGTTCTTC
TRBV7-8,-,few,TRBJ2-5,CASNLPGFALERETQYF,TGTGCCAGCAACCTACCCGGTTTCGCCCTCGAGCGGGAGACCCAGTACTTC
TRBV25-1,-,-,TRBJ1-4,CASSARGEKLFF,TGTGCCAGCAGTGCAAGGGGTGAAAAACTGTTTTTT
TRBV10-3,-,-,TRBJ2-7,CAISDTAGSSSYEQYF,TGTGCCATCAGTGACACTGCCGGCTCGTCCTCCTACGAGCAGTACTTC
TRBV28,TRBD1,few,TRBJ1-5,CASRTSGQGNQPQHF,TGTGCCAGCAGGACGAGTGGACAGGGCAATCAGCCCCAGCATTTT
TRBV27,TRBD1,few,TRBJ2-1,CASSRDRGLSEQFF,TGTGCCAGCAGCCGGGACAGGGGGCTTAGTGAGCAGTTCTTC
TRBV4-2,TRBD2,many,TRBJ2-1,CASSQDAGAGEQFF,TGTGCCAGCAGCCAAGATGCGGGAGCGGGTGAGCAGTTCTTC
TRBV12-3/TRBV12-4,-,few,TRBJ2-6,CASTITAGSGANVLTF,TGTGCCAGCACCATCACGGCAGGCTCTGGGGCCAACGTCCTGACTTTC
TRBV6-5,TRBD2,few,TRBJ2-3,CASSYGTSGRSRTDTQYF,TGTGCCAGCAGTTACGGGACTAGCGGGAGAAGTAGGACAGATACGCAGTATTTT
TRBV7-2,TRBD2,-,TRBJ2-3,CASSLHQSGRGDTQYF,TGTGCCAGCAGCTTACATCAGAGCGGGAGGGGAGATACGCAGTATTTT
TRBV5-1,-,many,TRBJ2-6,CASSLGGPGANVLTF,TGCGCCAGCAGCTTGGGGGGACCTGGGGCCAACGTCCTGACTTTC
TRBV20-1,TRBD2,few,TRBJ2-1,CSANPGLAAYNEQFF,TGCAGCGCCAACCCGGGACTAGCGGCATACAATGAGCAGTTCTTC
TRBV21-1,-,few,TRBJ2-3,CASSLNLGQGRTDTQYF,TGTGCCAGCAGCCTAAATTTGGGACAGGGGAGAACAGATACGCAGTATTTT
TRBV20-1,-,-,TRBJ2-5,CSARDGSLGTQYF,TGCAGTGCTAGAGATGGGTCGCTTGGGACCCAGTACTTC
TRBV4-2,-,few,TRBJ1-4,CASSSLSQGGGEKLFF,TGTGCCAGCAGCTCCCTAAGTCAAGGGGGTGGTGAAAAACTGTTTTTT
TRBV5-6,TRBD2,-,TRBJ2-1,CASRPKREARNEQFF,TGTGCCAGCAGGCCAAAGCGGGAAGCAAGAAATGAGCAGTTCTTC
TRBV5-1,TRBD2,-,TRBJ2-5,CASSKGLAGAQETQYF,TGCGCCAGCAGCAAAGGACTAGCGGGGGCCCAAGAGACCCAGTACTTC
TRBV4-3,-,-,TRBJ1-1,CASSQDTATGGYTEAFF,TGCGCCAGCAGCCAAGATACCGCGACGGGAGGCTACACTGAAGCTTTCTTT
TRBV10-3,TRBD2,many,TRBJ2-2,CAISEASSGGAEGGELFF,TGTGCCATCAGTGAAGCGTCTAGCGGGGGGGCCGAAGGCGGGGAGCTGTTTTTT
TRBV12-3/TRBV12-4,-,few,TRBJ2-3,CASSFGQEVSDTQYF,TGTGCCAGCAGTTTTGGGCAGGAAGTATCAGATACGCAGTATTTT
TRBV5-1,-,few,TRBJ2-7,CASSLGPGKTYEQYF,TGCGCCAGCAGCTTGGGGCCAGGGAAAACCTACGAGCAGTACTTC
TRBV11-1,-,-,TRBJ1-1,CASSLDSRGRVRNTEAFF,TGTGCCAGCAGCTTAGATTCCAGGGGCCGAGTCCGGAACACTGAAGCTTTCTTT
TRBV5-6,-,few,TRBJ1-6,CASSLRIGDSPLHF,TGTGCCAGCAGCTTGCGGATAGGGGATTCACCCCTCCACTTT
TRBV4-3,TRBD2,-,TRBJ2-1,CASSQGTSFYNEQFF,TGCGCCAGCAGCCAAGGGACTAGCTTCTACAATGAGCAGTTCTTC
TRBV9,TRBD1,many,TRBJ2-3,CASSVGQGRSLDTQYF,TGTGCCAGCAGCGTAGGACAGGGGCGGAGTTTAGATACGCAGTATTTT
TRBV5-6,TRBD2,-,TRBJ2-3,CASSQGTSGTRTDTQYF,TGTGCCAGCAGCCAAGGGACTAGCGGTACCAGAACAGATACGCAGTATTTT
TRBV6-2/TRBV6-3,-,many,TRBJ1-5,CASSYVLGQPQHF,TGTGCCAGCAGTTACGTATTAGGTCAGCCCCAGCATTTT
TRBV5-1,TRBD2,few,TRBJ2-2,CASSLASGGDTGELFF,TGCGCCAGCAGCTTGGCAAGCGGGGGGGACACCGGGGAGCTGTTTTTT
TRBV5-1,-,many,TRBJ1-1,CASSLQGTEAFF,TGCGCCAGCAGCTTGCAAGGGACTGAAGCTTTCTTT
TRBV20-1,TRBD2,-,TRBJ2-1,CSANPGLAVTYNEQFF,TGCAGTGCTAACCCCGGACTAGCGGTCACCTACAATGAGCAGTTCTTC
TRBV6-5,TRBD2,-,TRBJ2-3,CASSYGVAGSLGDTQYF,TGTGCCAGCAGTTACGGGGTAGCGGGGTCCCTAGGAGATACGCAGTATTTT
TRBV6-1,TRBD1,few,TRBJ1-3,CASSETGVSGNTIYF,TGTGCCAGCAGTGAGACAGGGGTCTCTGGAAACACCATATATTTT
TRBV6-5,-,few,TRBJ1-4,CASSYSSRVGEKLFF,TGTGCCAGCAGTTACAGTTCTAGGGTCGGGGAAAAACTGTTTTTT
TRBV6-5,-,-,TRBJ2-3,CASSYSVLSLHTDTQYF,TGTGCCAGCAGTTACTCAGTTCTGTCCCTCCACACAGATACGCAGTATTTT
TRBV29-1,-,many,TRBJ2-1,CIVVAYNEQFF,TGCATCGTAGTTGCCTACAATGAGCAGTTCTTC
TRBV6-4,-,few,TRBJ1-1,CASSAGKNTEAFF,TGTGCCAGCAGTGCTGGTAAGAACACTGAAGCTTTCTTT
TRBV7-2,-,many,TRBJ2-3,CASSLLSSTDTQYF,TGTGCCAGCAGCTTACTTTCTAGCACAGATACGCAGTATTTT
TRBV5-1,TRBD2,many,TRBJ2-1,CASSFTSGGPNNEQFF,TGCGCCAGCAGCTTCACTAGCGGGGGGCCCAACAATGAGCAGTTCTTC
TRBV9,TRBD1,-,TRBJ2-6,CASSDRQGSGANVLTF,TGTGCCAGCAGCGACCGACAGGGTTCTGGGGCCAACGTCCTGACTTTC
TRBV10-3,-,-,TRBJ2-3,CAITEGSTDTQYF,TGTGCCATCACCGAGGGGAGCACAGATACGCAGTATTTT
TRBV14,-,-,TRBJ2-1,CASAFLDEQFF,TGTGCCAGCGCGTTCTTGGATGAGCAGTTCTTC
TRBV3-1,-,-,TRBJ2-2,CASSQGSVRILNTGELFF,TGTGCCAGCAGCCAAGGAAGCGTACGAATTCTGAACACCGGGGAGCTGTTTTTT
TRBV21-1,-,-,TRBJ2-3,CASSPREEGSTDTQYF,TGTGCCAGCAGCCCTCGGGAGGAAGGTTCCACAGATACGCAGTATTTT
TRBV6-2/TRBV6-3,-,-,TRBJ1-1,CASSSLSPGVTEAFF,TGTGCCAGCAGTTCCCTCTCCCCAGGGGTCACTGAAGCTTTCTTT
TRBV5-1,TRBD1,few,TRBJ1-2,CASSLPTGSVGYTF,TGCGCCAGCAGCTTGCCGACAGGGTCGGTCGGCTACACCTTC
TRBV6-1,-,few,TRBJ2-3,CASSERLTATDTQYF,TGTGCCAGCAGTGAAAGATTAACAGCCACAGATACGCAGTATTTT
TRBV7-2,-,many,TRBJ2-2,CASRQNTGELFF,TGTGCCAGCAGACAGAACACCGGGGAGCTGTTTTTT
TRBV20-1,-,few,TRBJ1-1,CSEGTAPGESEAFF,TGCAGTGAAGGGACTGCGCCCGGGGAAAGTGAAGCTTTCTTT
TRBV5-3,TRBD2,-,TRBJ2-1,CARSAGLAGESYNEQFF,TGTGCCAGAAGCGCGGGACTAGCGGGAGAGTCCTACAATGAGCAGTTCTTC
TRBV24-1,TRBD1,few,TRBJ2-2,CATSDPRDRGLRELFF,TGTGCCACCAGTGACCCCCGGGACAGGGGGTTGAGAGAGCTGTTTTTT
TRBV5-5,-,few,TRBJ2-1,CASSHSNEQFF,TGTGCCAGCAGCCACTCCAATGAGCAGTTCTTC
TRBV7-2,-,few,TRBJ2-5,CASSQDPTGFETQYF,TGTGCCAGCAGCCAGGACCCAACGGGGTTTGAGACCCAGTACTTC
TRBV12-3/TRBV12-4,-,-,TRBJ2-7,CASSHTGSYSYEQYF,TGTGCCAGCAGCCATACAGGGTCTTACTCCTACGAGCAGTACTTC
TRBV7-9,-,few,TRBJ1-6,CASRTAYNSPLHF,TGTGCCAGCCGGACAGCATATAATTCACCCCTCCACTTT
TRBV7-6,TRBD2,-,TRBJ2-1,CASSLIAGGTYNEQFF,TGTGCCAGCAGCCTCATAGCGGGGGGGACCTACAATGAGCAGTTCTTC
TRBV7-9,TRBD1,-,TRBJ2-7,CASSLASGTDSYEQYF,TGTGCCAGCAGCTTAGCCTCCGGGACAGACTCCTACGAGCAGTACTTC
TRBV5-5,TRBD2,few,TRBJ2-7,CASSLRASGGHLGEQYF,TGTGCCAGCAGCTTGCGGGCTAGCGGGGGTCACTTGGGGGAGCAGTACTTC
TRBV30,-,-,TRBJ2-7,CAWSLAYEQYF,TGTGCCTGGAGTCTTGCCTACGAGCAGTACTTC